Listed below are T cell receptor beta chains from one sample, sequenced in a study of neurological immune-mediated disorders. One entry per CDR3 protein results from TCRdb running MiXCR on the 5' RACE reads. The profile shows roughly 65,000 distinct CDR3 sequences, roughly 3.7% of them singletons. Sequenced: PBMCs. These receptor sequences come from a man aged 45-65 years with multiple sclerosis. Each CDR3 is given with its conserved first and last residue. The D gene is left open where the match is weak. Not all rows give a size; the values are once, few, many and, for expanded clones, a class.

.	TRBJ1-4	many	TRBV7-8	CASSLESGRGREKLFF	TGTGCCAGCAGCTTAGAGTCGGGCAGGGGAAGAGAAAAACTGTTTTTT
.	TRBJ1-3	many	TRBV7-2	CASRNQAGNTIYF	TGTGCCAGCCGGAATCAGGCCGGAAACACCATATATTTT
TRBD1	TRBJ2-7	many	TRBV20-1	CSARAPGTGNSYEQYF	TGCAGTGCTAGAGCTCCCGGGACAGGGAACTCCTACGAGCAGTACTTC
TRBD1	TRBJ1-5	many	TRBV7-2	CASSAHQGAGQPQHF	TGTGCCAGCAGCGCCCACCAGGGGGCGGGTCAGCCCCAGCATTTT
.	TRBJ1-2	many	TRBV12-3/TRBV12-4	CASNPAAGTFGYTF	TGTGCCAGCAACCCGGCGGCAGGGACCTTCGGCTACACCTTC
.	TRBJ1-5	few	TRBV7-9	CASSLDGGQPQNF	TGTGCCAGCAGCTTAGACGGGGGCCAGCCCCAGAATTTT
.	TRBJ1-2	.	TRBV6-6	CASSYSGGRDYGYTF	TGTGCCAGCAGTTACTCGGGGGGCCGCGACTATGGCTACACCTTC
.	TRBJ1-4	many	TRBV29-1	CSVVPLWGGELFF	TGCAGCGTTGTACCGCTATGGGGTGGAGAACTGTTTTTT
.	TRBJ2-7	.	TRBV5-1	CASSLGRRGLEEQYF	TGCGCCAGCAGCTTGGGGAGGAGGGGGCTCGAAGAGCAGTACTTC
.	TRBJ2-5	many	TRBV3-1	CASTKRLNQETQYF	TGTGCCAGCACCAAGAGGCTAAACCAAGAGACCCAGTACTTC
.	TRBJ2-3	many	TRBV4-1	CASSPSTSTDTQYF	TGCGCCAGCAGCCCCTCAACTAGCACAGATACGCAGTATTTT
.	TRBJ2-3	many	TRBV7-2	CASSHRQARDTQYF	TGTGCCAGCAGCCACCGACAGGCGCGGGACACGCAGTATTTT
TRBD1	TRBJ2-2	many	TRBV28	CASSSTGTGESGELFF	TGTGCCAGCAGTTCCACCGGGACAGGGGAATCCGGGGAGCTGTTTTTT
.	TRBJ2-3	many	TRBV3-1	CASSPSGGRVGSDTQYF	TGTGCCAGCAGCCCCTCAGGGGGGAGGGTTGGCTCAGATACGCAGTATTTT
.	TRBJ1-3	many	TRBV7-2	CASSLGQRRSLSGNTIYF	TGTGCCAGCAGCTTAGGTCAAAGGAGATCGCTCTCTGGAAACACCATATATTTT
TRBD1	TRBJ2-3	many	TRBV4-1	CASRETGGGATDTQYF	TGCGCCAGCAGAGAGACAGGGGGCGGTGCCACAGATACGCAGTATTTT
.	TRBJ1-1	many	TRBV12-3/TRBV12-4	CATWTDVSEAFF	TGTGCCACCTGGACGGACGTCTCTGAAGCTTTCTTT
.	TRBJ2-3	many	TRBV5-5	CASSLVLVTDTQYF	TGTGCCAGCAGCTTGGTATTGGTCACAGATACGCAGTATTTT
.	TRBJ1-5	few	TRBV7-6	CASSPFDRRRQPQNF	TGTGCCAGCAGCCCATTTGACAGGAGACGCCAGCCCCAGAATTTT
.	TRBJ2-1	many	TRBV5-5	CASSPGGVNNEQFF	TGTGCCAGCAGCCCCGGTGGCGTGAACAATGAGCAGTTCTTC
.	TRBJ1-1	.	TRBV24-1	CATSAMGTEAFF	TGTGCCACCTCAGCAATGGGGACTGAAGCTTTCTTT
.	TRBJ2-3	many	TRBV6-5	CASSSWTADTQYF	TGTGCCAGCAGTTCCTGGACAGCAGATACGCAGTATTTT
.	TRBJ2-2	many	TRBV4-1	CASSQRRNTGELFF	TGCGCCAGCAGCCAAAGAAGGAACACCGGGGAGCTGTTTTTT
TRBD1	TRBJ1-1	.	TRBV12-3/TRBV12-4	CASRGQLLDTEAFF	TGTGCCAGCAGGGGACAGTTATTGGACACTGAAGCTTTCTTT
.	TRBJ2-3	many	TRBV5-1	CASSYFTDTQYF	TGCGCCAGCAGCTATTTCACAGATACGCAGTATTTT
.	TRBJ1-1	many	TRBV4-2	CASSQASGSGTEAFF	TGTGCCAGCAGCCAAGCTTCGGGTAGCGGCACTGAAGCTTTCTTT
TRBD2	TRBJ2-3	many	TRBV5-1	CASSLGDYLTDTQYF	TGCGCCAGCAGCTTGGGGGACTACCTCACAGATACGCAGTATTTT
.	TRBJ2-3	many	TRBV10-3	CAISEWGLDTQYF	TGTGCCATCAGTGAGTGGGGTCTTGATACGCAGTATTTT
TRBD1	TRBJ2-7	many	TRBV10-3	CAIRSPGQEYEQYF	TGTGCCATCAGATCACCGGGACAGGAGTACGAGCAGTACTTC
.	TRBJ2-3	many	TRBV12-3/TRBV12-4	CASSLTPAADTQYF	TGTGCCAGCAGTTTAACCCCGGCGGCAGATACGCAGTATTTT
.	TRBJ1-1	many	TRBV6-8	CASMEIGLPWPFFTEAFF	TGTGCCAGCATGGAGATCGGCCTCCCTTGGCCCTTTTTCACTGAAGCTTTCTTT
.	TRBJ2-1	many	TRBV6-2/TRBV6-3	CASRRLDNEQFF	TGTGCCAGCAGGCGTCTGGACAATGAGCAGTTCTTC
TRBD1	TRBJ2-7	many	TRBV27	CASSRLGQGGAEQYF	TGTGCCAGCAGCCGGCTGGGACAGGGGGGTGCCGAGCAGTACTTC